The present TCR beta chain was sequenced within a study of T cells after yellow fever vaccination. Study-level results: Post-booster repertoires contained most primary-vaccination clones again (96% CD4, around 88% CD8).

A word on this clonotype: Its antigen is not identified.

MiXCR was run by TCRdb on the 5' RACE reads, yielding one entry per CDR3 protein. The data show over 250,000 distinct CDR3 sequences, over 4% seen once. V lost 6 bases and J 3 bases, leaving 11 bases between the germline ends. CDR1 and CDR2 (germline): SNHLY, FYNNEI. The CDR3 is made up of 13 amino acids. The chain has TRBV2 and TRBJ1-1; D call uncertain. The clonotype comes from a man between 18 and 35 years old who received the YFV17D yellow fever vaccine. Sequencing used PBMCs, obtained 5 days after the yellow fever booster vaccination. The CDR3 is CASRPRFDTEAFF. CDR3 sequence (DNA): TGTGCCAGCAGACCCCGATTCGACACTGAAGCTTTCTTT.